This T cell receptor (beta chain) appears in the sequencing data of a study of OX40 agonist ivuxolimab in advanced cancers. The data were produced by immunoSEQ multiplex PCR, yet TCRdb's version contains in-frame clones alone and is incomplete. The sample lists 70,000 to 95,000 clones; approximately 85% were seen once. The specimen comprised CD4+ or CD8+ T cells sorted from blood, sampled in a trial of the OX40 agonist ivuxolimab. The TCR originated in an adult with an advanced solid tumor such as melanoma, head and neck, liver or kidney cancer.

CDR3 residues: CASSELTTNEKLFF. The DNA for the CDR3 is TGTGCCAGCAGTGAGTTAACAACTAATGAAAAACTGTTTTTT. The rearrangement joins TRBV2 to TRBJ1-4; D unresolved. Germline CDR1 and CDR2: SNHLY and FYNNEI. V lost 3 bases, J lost 0 bases, and 5 bases lay in between. This CDR3 contains 14 residues.